The 13 T cell receptor beta chains below come from one sample, sequenced in a study of shared clonotypes between healthy human individuals. Measured with immunoSEQ multiplex PCR; TCRdb has only the in-frame clones, and not every one. Found here are about 1 million clones, 75% to 85% of them singletons; the top ten hold 0.5% to 0.6%. Sequenced sample: memory CD4+ T cells from PBMCs. Sample subset: CD45RA-negative fraction. These receptors all come from a man aged 18 to 30 in good health. Some clones in this sample may be carry-over from other donors' samples.

V is TRBV6-5 and J is TRBJ2-7; D ambiguous. The germline V gene encodes CDR1 MNHEY and CDR2 SVGAGI. There are 13 residues in the CDR3. Trimming stripped 6 bases from V and 3 bases from J, with 12 bases between. The CDR3 here is CASRLHVGYEQYF. The CDR3 bases are TGTGCCAGCAGGCTCCACGTCGGCTACGAGCAGTACTTC.

V is TRBV2 and J is TRBJ2-5, with TRBD1 matching 8 bases. The ends lost 6 bases at V and 6 bases at J; junction bases unmatched: 12. This CDR3 region has 15 residues. CDR1 and CDR2 (germline): SNHLY, FYNNEI. CDR3 amino acids: CASRVDRVNVKTQYF. Here the CDR3 DNA reads TGTGCCAGCAGGGTGGACAGGGTAAACGTGAAGACCCAGTACTTC.

The genes are TRBV7-2 and TRBJ2-5; D is unresolved. This CDR3 is built from 13 residues. V was clipped by 2 bases and J by 3 bases, with 7 bases between them. Germline-derived CDR1 and CDR2 are SGHTA and FQGNSA. The CDR3 region is CASSLYTEETQYF. Here the CDR3 DNA reads TGTGCCAGCAGCTTATACACAGAAGAGACCCAGTACTTC.

This clone appeared a few times. The chain has TRBV7-2 and TRBJ2-1; a weak D match, TRBD2 (5 bases). The V end lost 6 bases, the J end lost 5 bases, and 14 bases lay between the germline ends. This CDR3 spans 14 amino acids. CDR1 SGHTA and CDR2 FQGNSA come from the germline V gene. The CDR3 here is CASRLTTINNEQFF. The CDR3 DNA follows: TGTGCCAGCAGGTTGACTACGATTAACAATGAGCAGTTCTTC. Looking up the rest from reference TRBV7-2 and TRBJ2-1 gives the full variable domain: GAGVSQSPSNKVTEKGKDVELRCDPISGHTALYWYRQSLGQGLEFLIYFQGNSAPDKSGLPSDRFSAERTGGSVSTLTIQRTQQEDSAVYLCASRLTTINNEQFFGPGTRLTVL.

The table lists this clone with a count of one. The chain links TRBV19 to TRBJ1-4; D may be TRBD1 (5 bases). The ends were cut back, 10 bases at V and 11 bases at J, with 20 bases in the middle. Germline-derived CDR1 and CDR2 are LNHDA and SQIVND (reference sequence). The CDR3 totals 13 residues. The CDR3 DNA reads as TGTGCCACCCGGGTCTCACCAGAGGGGAAACTGTTTTTT. Its protein is CATRVSPEGKLFF.

The chain recombines TRBV5-1 with TRBJ2-6; no firm D call. V was pared by 5 bases and J by 0 bases, with 9 bases between. This CDR3 is built from 15 residues. Germline lookup yields CDR1 SGHRS and CDR2 YFSETQ. The CDR3: CASSQPISGANVLTF. In DNA form, the CDR3 reads TGCGCCAGCAGTCAACCAATCTCTGGGGCCAACGTCCTGACTTTC.

The genes are TRBV5-5 and TRBJ1-5; D is uncertain. Germline V gene sequence: CDR1 SGHKS, CDR2 YYEKEE (reference sequence). With 1 base removed from V and 10 bases from J, the gap between germline ends came to 12 bases. The CDR3 runs 13 residues. This chain's CDR3 is CASSLSLETPQHF. Here the CDR3 DNA reads TGTGCCAGCAGCTTGAGTCTTGAGACACCCCAGCATTTT.

The chain combines TRBV2 with TRBJ2-4; 7 bases fit TRBD2. After removal of 7 bases from V and 0 bases from J, the junction contained 6 bases not matched to a gene. CDR1 is SNHLY and CDR2 is FYNNEI in the germline V gene. There are 15 residues in the CDR3. CDR3 nucleotide sequence: TGTGCCAGCACACAGGCGGGAGTAGCCAAAAACATTCAGTACTTC. Amino acid sequence: CASTQAGVAKNIQYF.

V and J are TRBV18 and TRBJ2-5, with D unclear. The CDR3 covers 13 residues. CDR1 and CDR2 (germline): KGHSH, LQKENI. Trimming shortened V by 3 bases and J by 4 bases, and 9 bases separated the two germline ends. CDR3 coding DNA: TGTGCCAGCTCACCTCTACAAGTAGAGACCCAGTACTTC. Its translation is CASSPLQVETQYF.

Comment on this clone: This CDR3 is also generated by other DNA sequences in the sample. The V and J genes are TRBV2 and TRBJ1-1; TRBD1 agrees at 8 bases. V gave up 5 bases and J gave up 10 bases; unmatched junction bases: 3. Germline loops: CDR1 SNHLY, CDR2 FYNNEI. The length of the CDR3 is 11 residues. CDR3 in DNA: TGTGCCAGCAGTCCCGGGACAGGAGCTTTCTTT. This sequence encodes CASSPGTGAFF.

This clone turned up a few times. This sequence joins TRBV5-1 and TRBJ1-1; D gene ambiguous. Germline lookup yields CDR1 SGHRS and CDR2 YFSETQ. The CDR3 is made up of 14 amino acids. Trimming removed 0 bases at V and 4 bases at J, with 10 bases between. The CDR3 is CASSLAEGSTEAFF. CDR3 sequence (DNA): TGCGCCAGCAGCTTGGCCGAGGGAAGCACTGAAGCTTTCTTT. Complete variable domain (other parts from reference TRBV5-1 and TRBJ1-1): KAGVTQTPRYLIKTRGQQVTLSCSPISGHRSVSWYQQTPGQGLQFLFEYFSETQRNKGNFPGRFSGRQFSNSRSEMNVSTLELGDSALYLCASSLAEGSTEAFFGQGTRLTVV.

The gene calls are TRBV4-2 and TRBJ2-1; D might be TRBD2 (5 bases). The CDR3 consists of 16 residues. CDR1 LGHNA and CDR2 YNFKEQ come from the germline V gene. Trimming removed 0 bases from V and 0 bases from J, with 9 bases in between. This CDR3 reads CASSQEGGFSYNEQFF. The DNA of the CDR3 is TGTGCCAGCAGCCAAGAGGGCGGGTTCTCCTACAATGAGCAGTTCTTC.

The CDR3 spells CASSPTGINIQYF. The CDR3 nucleotides read TGTGCCAGCAGCCCGACAGGGATAAACATTCAGTACTTC. The chain carries TRBV7-2 and TRBJ2-4, with TRBD1 identical over 7 bases. This CDR3 spans 13 amino acids. J lost 6 bases, V lost 5 bases, and 4 bases had no gene match. Per germline, CDR1 SGHTA and CDR2 FQGNSA.